The 29 T cell receptor beta chains below come from one sample, sequenced in a study of T cells in localized non-small cell lung cancer. The repertoire was sequenced with immunoSEQ multiplex PCR; TCRdb's copy has only in-frame clones and lacks some. This sample has about 40,000 clones, with under 90% found just once. The input for sequencing was peripheral blood mononuclear cells, taken before any cancer treatment. These receptors all come from a male donor aged 60 or over with stage II lung adenocarcinoma.

J is TRBJ1-1 and V is TRBV5-1; 7 positions agree with TRBD1. This CDR3 comprises 13 residues. V shed 4 bases, J shed 2 bases, and the junction held 2 bases outside the gene matches. CDR1 and CDR2 from the germline V gene are SGHRS and YFSETQ. The CDR3 is CASSQGGNTEAFF. As DNA, the CDR3 is TGCGCCAGCAGCCAGGGGGGTAACACTGAAGCTTTCTTT.

J is TRBJ2-5 and V is TRBV6-6; TRBD2 agrees at 13 bases. The ends lost 2 bases at V and 5 bases at J; junction bases unmatched: 5. CDR1 is MNHNY, CDR2 SVGAGI, per germline (reference sequence). The CDR3 is 16 amino acids. The CDR3 coding sequence is TGTGCCAGCAGTTACCCTGGGACTAGCGGGACGGAGACCCAGTACTTC. It translates to CASSYPGTSGTETQYF.

This rearrangement joins TRBV29-1 to TRBJ1-1; D perhaps matches TRBD1 (6 bases). V lost 3 bases to trimming and J lost 0 bases, with 11 bases between them. Germline CDR1 SQVTM, CDR2 ANQGSEA. The CDR3 runs to 14 residues. CDR3 DNA: TGCAGCGTTGACAGACAGGTCATGAACACTGAAGCTTTCTTT. Translating gives CSVDRQVMNTEAFF. Looking up the rest from reference TRBV29-1 and TRBJ1-1 gives the full variable domain: SAVISQKPSRDICQRGTSLTIQCQVDSQVTMMFWYRQQPGQSLTLIATANQGSEATYESGFVIDKFPISRPNLTFSTLTVSNMSPEDSSIYLCSVDRQVMNTEAFFGQGTRLTVV.

The chain couples TRBV6-4 to TRBJ2-1; no clear D gene. V lost 4 bases, J lost 4 bases, and 17 bases lay in between. In germline, CDR1 is MRHNA, CDR2 SNTAGT. This CDR3 has 16 residues. CDR3 sequence reads: CASSAEASVGYNEQFF. The CDR3, as DNA: TGTGCCAGCAGTGCCGAAGCGTCGGTGGGATACAATGAGCAGTTCTTC.

This clone appeared once. The rearrangement links TRBV7-2 to TRBJ2-7; D not resolved. The CDR3 has 11 amino acids. Between the trimmed V and J ends, which lost 2 bases and 7 bases, there was a span of 6 bases. Germline assignment: CDR1 SGHTA and CDR2 FQGNSA. As DNA, the CDR3 is TGTGCCAGCAGCTTATGGATTGAGCAGTACTTC. Amino acid sequence: CASSLWIEQYF.

This clone has more than one count but fewer than ten. The chain recombines TRBV6-6 with TRBJ2-7; perhaps D is TRBD1 or TRBD2 (5 bases each). The CDR3 spans 14 residues. Germline loops: CDR1 MNHNY, CDR2 SVGAGI (reference sequence). V was trimmed by 2 bases and J by 3 bases, leaving 11 bases between them. CDR3 sequence: CASSYGTVGYEQYF. CDR3 DNA sequence: TGTGCCAGCAGTTACGGGACGGTGGGCTACGAGCAGTACTTC.

V gene TRBV18 combines with J gene TRBJ2-5; no firm D call. The CDR3 runs to 11 residues. V was trimmed by 2 bases and J by 13 bases, leaving 11 bases between them. Germline CDR1 reads KGHSH; CDR2 reads LQKENI. The CDR3 nucleotides read TGTGCCAGCTCACCATTTTTCCTACTGTACTTC. Amino acid sequence: CASSPFFLLYF.

This clone was detected a few times. The genes are TRBV29-1 and TRBJ1-1; the D is unclear. The CDR3 loop spans 12 amino acids. Per germline, CDR1 SQVTM and CDR2 ANQGSEA. V was pared by 4 bases and J by 1 base, with 7 bases between. The CDR3 region has the DNA TGCAGCGTTGGAAGAGGGAACACTGAAGCTTTCTTT. It yields the protein CSVGRGNTEAFF.

The chain joins TRBV7-8 to TRBJ1-5; D remains unclear. This CDR3 spans 18 amino acids. V lost 2 bases and J lost 0, with 17 bases in between. Germline V CDR1 and CDR2: SGHVS, FQNEAQ. In DNA, the CDR3 is TGTGCCAGCAGCTTAAAGGCCCCTGGAGAACTTAGCAATCAGCCCCAGCATTTT. This codes for CASSLKAPGELSNQPQHF.

This clone was seen a few times. In nucleotides, the CDR3 is TGTGCCAGCAGTTTGAGGGACCGACCCTACAATGAGCAGTTCTTC. It encodes CASSLRDRPYNEQFF. The J gene is TRBJ2-1, the V gene TRBV28; D assignment may be TRBD1 or TRBD2 (5 bases each). The CDR3 length is 15 residues. The germline CDR1 and CDR2 sequences are MDHEN and SYDVKM. V shed 3 bases and J shed 2 bases, with 11 bases lying between them.

This chain connects TRBV30 to TRBJ1-1, with D tentatively TRBD1 (5 bases). The germline V gene has CDR1 GTSNPN and CDR2 SVGIG (reference sequence). The CDR3 consists of 13 residues. V lost 7 bases and J 1 base, leaving 13 bases between the germline ends. CDR3 sequence reads: CASRPQGNTEAFF. In DNA, the CDR3 is TGTGCCTCTCGCCCCCAGGGGAACACTGAAGCTTTCTTT. The full variable domain, in which reference TRBV30 and TRBJ1-1 provide the parts outside the CDR3, is SQTIHQWPATLVQPVGSPLSLECTVEGTSNPNLYWYRQAAGRGLQLLFYSVGIGQISSEVPQNLSASRPQDRQFILSSKKLLLSDSGFYLCASRPQGNTEAFFGQGTRLTVV.

V and J are TRBV6-5 and TRBJ1-2; perhaps TRBD1 as D (6 bases). Germline V gene lookup returns CDR1 MNHEY and CDR2 SVGAGI. The V gene lost 2 bases and the J gene lost 10 bases, with 11 bases spanning the gap. The CDR3 is 12 amino acids. CDR3 bases: TGTGCCAGCAGTTACGAAGAGGGACACTACACCTTC. Its protein product is CASSYEEGHYTF.

The rearrangement links TRBV5-1 to TRBJ1-2; 7 bases line up with TRBD1. Germline lookup yields CDR1 SGHRS and CDR2 YFSETQ. J was trimmed by 2 bases and V by 4 bases; bases with no gene match: 8. CDR3 length: 15 residues. CDR3 residues: CASSPDREPNYGYTF. In DNA, the CDR3 is TGCGCCAGCAGCCCTGACAGGGAACCGAACTATGGCTACACCTTC.

The gene calls are TRBV14 and TRBJ2-1; 7 positions agree with TRBD2. Per the germline V gene, CDR1 is SGHDN and CDR2 is FVKESK. V lost 4 bases and J lost 7; bases outside the gene matches: 13. This CDR3 comprises 16 residues. The chain's CDR3 is CASSPLGGRWGNEQFF. The CDR3 DNA reads as TGTGCCAGCAGCCCTTTGGGCGGGAGATGGGGGAATGAGCAGTTCTTC.

The table lists this clone with a few counts. This chain joins TRBV2 and TRBJ1-1; perhaps TRBD1 as D (6 bases). The CDR3 spans 14 residues. Trimming took 5 bases from V and 1 from J, leaving 11 bases between them. Germline lookup yields CDR1 SNHLY and CDR2 FYNNEI. The chain's CDR3 is CASSLQQGNTEAFF. Here the CDR3 DNA reads TGTGCCAGCAGTTTACAACAGGGGAACACTGAAGCTTTCTTT.

The chain is built from TRBV30 and TRBJ1-6, with a tentative D call TRBD1 (5 bases). This CDR3 contains 16 residues. V lost 3 bases to trimming and J lost 10 bases, with 22 bases between them. The V gene's germline CDR1 is GTSNPN and CDR2 SVGIG (reference sequence). CDR3 protein: CAWRESGRWSESPLHF. The CDR3 bases are TGTGCCTGGAGGGAATCGGGGCGATGGAGTGAATCACCCCTCCACTTT.

J is TRBJ2-7 and V is TRBV29-1; D is ambiguous. With 6 bases removed from V and 0 bases from J, the gap between germline ends came to 12 bases. This CDR3 comprises 13 residues. Germline values: CDR1 SQVTM, CDR2 ANQGSEA. This CDR3 reads CSVDGQTSYEQYF. The DNA of the CDR3 is TGCAGCGTGGACGGCCAGACCTCCTACGAGCAGTACTTC.

The chain links TRBV25-1 to TRBJ2-1; tentatively, D is TRBD1 (5 bases). Per the germline V gene, CDR1 is MGHDK and CDR2 is SYGVNS. With 0 bases removed from V and 3 bases from J, the gap between germline ends came to 15 bases. CDR3 length: 17 residues. Here the CDR3 reads CASSEYRVYLHYNEQFF. CDR3 nucleotide sequence: TGTGCCAGCAGTGAATACAGGGTCTACCTTCACTACAATGAGCAGTTCTTC.

The chain links TRBV7-6 to TRBJ1-3; D might be TRBD1 (5 bases). Trimming stripped 5 bases from V and 0 bases from J, with 14 bases between. The germline V gene has CDR1 SGHVS and CDR2 FNYEAQ. This CDR3 has 16 residues. Here the CDR3 DNA reads TGTGCCAGCAGCGATGGGGGGATTGCCTCTGGAAACACCATATATTTT. As protein: CASSDGGIASGNTIYF. Supplemented by reference TRBV7-6 and TRBJ1-3, the full variable domain reads GAGVSQSPRYKVTKRGQDVALRCDPISGHVSLYWYRQALGQGPEFLTYFNYEAQQDKSGLPNDRFSAERPEGSISTLTIQRTEQRDSAMYRCASSDGGIASGNTIYFGEGSWLTVV.

The chain recombines TRBV18 with TRBJ2-2; TRBD1 agrees at 10 bases. The CDR3 covers 16 residues. CDR1 and CDR2 from the germline V gene are KGHSH and LQKENI. V shed 4 bases, J shed 1 base, and the junction held 3 bases outside the gene matches. CDR3 DNA sequence: TGTGCCAGCTCACGGGGACAGGGGAGGAACACCGGGGAGCTGTTTTTT. It encodes CASSRGQGRNTGELFF. The complete variable domain, with remaining parts taken from reference TRBV18 and TRBJ2-2, reads NAGVMQNPRHLVRRRGQEARLRCSPMKGHSHVYWYRQLPEEGLKFMVYLQKENIIDESGMPKERFSAEFPKEGPSILRIQQVVRGDSAAYFCASSRGQGRNTGELFFGEGSRLTVL.

V and J are TRBV27 and TRBJ2-7; 15 bases align to TRBD2. Germline trimming cut 8 bases from V and 6 bases from J; bases unmatched to any gene: 2. From germline, CDR1 is MNHEY and CDR2 SMNVEV (reference sequence). The CDR3 spans 13 residues. The CDR3 DNA sequence: TGTGCCAGCGGGGGACTAGCGGGAGGCGAGCAGTACTTC. As protein: CASGGLAGGEQYF.

The CDR3 nucleotides are TGTGCCAGCAGTGAAGCGTTCGCAGCTTGGGGGGAAAAACTGTTTTTT. This encodes CASSEAFAAWGEKLFF. The V gene is TRBV6-1, the J gene TRBJ1-4; possible D gene TRBD1, 5 bases. With 0 bases removed from V and 8 bases from J, the gap between germline ends came to 16 bases. Germline-derived CDR1 and CDR2 are MNHNS and SASEGT. The CDR3 is 16 residues long.

The CDR3 DNA follows: TGTGCCAGCAGCACTTGGACAGGGGCGTTGGAGACCCAGTACTTC. Its protein product is CASSTWTGALETQYF. This chain connects TRBV5-5 to TRBJ2-5; TRBD1 matches 9 bases. The CDR3 is made up of 15 amino acids. Germline-derived CDR1 and CDR2 are SGHKS and YYEKEE (reference sequence). V was clipped by 4 bases and J by 5 bases; unmatched bases: 9. Full variable domain (rest looked up from reference TRBV5-5 and TRBJ2-5): DAGVTQSPTHLIKTRGQQVTLRCSPISGHKSVSWYQQVLGQGPQFIFQYYEKEERGRGNFPDRFSARQFPNYSSELNVNALLLGDSALYLCASSTWTGALETQYFGPGTRLLVL.

V is TRBV29-1 and J is TRBJ2-5, with 7 nucleotides matching TRBD1. V trimming: 0 bases; J trimming: 4 bases; junction bases outside the gene matches: 5. The CDR3 loop spans 14 amino acids. The germline gives CDR1 SQVTM, CDR2 ANQGSEA. For the CDR3, the DNA is TGCAGCGTTGAAGAAACAGGGGCCGGAGAGACCCAGTACTTC. This sequence encodes CSVEETGAGETQYF.

This chain connects TRBV28 to TRBJ1-1, with TRBD1 as a possible D gene (6 bases). This CDR3 comprises 15 residues. V was pared by 2 bases and J by 1 base, with 11 bases between. CDR1 and CDR2 (germline): MDHEN, SYDVKM. In nucleotides, the CDR3 is TGTGCCAGCAGTTTAGAAGGGGGTTCGAACACTGAAGCTTTCTTT. Translation: CASSLEGGSNTEAFF. The full variable domain, with the rest looked up from reference TRBV28 and TRBJ1-1, is DVKVTQSSRYLVKRTGEKVFLECVQDMDHENMFWYRQDPGLGLRLIYFSYDVKMKEKGDIPEGYSVSREKKERFSLILESASTNQTSMYLCASSLEGGSNTEAFFGQGTRLTVV.

V is TRBV21-1 and J is TRBJ2-3; the D call TRBD2 from the table was never checked on the DNA. TRBV21-1 is a listed pseudogene. The CDR3 length is 19 residues. The CDR3 protein is CASIQREGLAGPDTDTQYF. The CDR3 DNA reads as TGTGCCAGCATCCAAAGGGAGGGACTAGCGGGACCCGACACAGATACGCAGTATTTT.

This chain uses TRBV28 with TRBJ1-2; a possible D gene is TRBD1 (6 bases). The CDR3 extends over 14 amino acids. V was cut by 5 bases and J by 8 bases, with 18 bases left in between. Per the germline V gene, CDR1 is MDHEN and CDR2 is SYDVKM. The CDR3 sequence is CASSPAGAAPGYTF. DNA for the CDR3: TGTGCCAGCAGTCCAGCAGGGGCCGCCCCGGGCTACACCTTC.

In its sample, this clone was seen a few times. This chain links TRBV4-2 with TRBJ1-3; D unclear. The V and J ends lost 0 bases and 4 bases respectively, with 10 bases between them. The germline V gene has CDR1 LGHNA and CDR2 YNFKEQ. This CDR3 comprises 15 residues. The CDR3 DNA follows: TGTGCCAGCAGCCAAGACGTAGGGCCCGGAAACACCATATATTTT. This translates into CASSQDVGPGNTIYF.

The genes are TRBV12-5 and TRBJ1-2; 7 nucleotides match TRBD1. CDR1 is LGHNT and CDR2 is FRNRAP in the germline V gene. V shed 6 bases and J 9 bases; nucleotides not matched to a gene: 13. CDR3 length: 14 amino acids. The CDR3 DNA reads TGTGCTAGTGGGAGCCGGACAGGATCGTGGCGCTACACCTTC. It is translated as CASGSRTGSWRYTF.